The entry that follows covers one T cell receptor beta chain sequence. Its specificity is unknown. V was pared by 6 bases and J by 7 bases, with 15 bases of the junction left unmatched. This CDR3 has 15 residues. Germline V gives CDR1 MDHEN, CDR2 SYDVKM. The data are from a study of shared clonotypes between healthy human individuals. Here immunoSEQ multiplex PCR was the method, and the copy in TCRdb shows in-frame clones only, minus some. This table holds 2 million to 2.5 million clones, 90% to 96% found once. Overall study results and limits: On the whole, naive subsets had larger estimated richness than memory subsets had. Clonotype sharing levels among donors were expected to vary with sequencing depth. Four donors had about 5.1% of their naive CD4 clonotypes in common.

This TCR was recovered from a man in his late teens or twenties in good health. The sequencing input was naive CD4+ T cells sorted from blood. Subset here: CD45RA+ positively selected. This chain uses TRBV28 with TRBJ2-7; 7 bases fit TRBD1. The CDR3 DNA reads TGTGCCAGCAGCCCCCGCACAGGGGACAATCTGGAGCAGTACTTC. This encodes CASSPRTGDNLEQYF.